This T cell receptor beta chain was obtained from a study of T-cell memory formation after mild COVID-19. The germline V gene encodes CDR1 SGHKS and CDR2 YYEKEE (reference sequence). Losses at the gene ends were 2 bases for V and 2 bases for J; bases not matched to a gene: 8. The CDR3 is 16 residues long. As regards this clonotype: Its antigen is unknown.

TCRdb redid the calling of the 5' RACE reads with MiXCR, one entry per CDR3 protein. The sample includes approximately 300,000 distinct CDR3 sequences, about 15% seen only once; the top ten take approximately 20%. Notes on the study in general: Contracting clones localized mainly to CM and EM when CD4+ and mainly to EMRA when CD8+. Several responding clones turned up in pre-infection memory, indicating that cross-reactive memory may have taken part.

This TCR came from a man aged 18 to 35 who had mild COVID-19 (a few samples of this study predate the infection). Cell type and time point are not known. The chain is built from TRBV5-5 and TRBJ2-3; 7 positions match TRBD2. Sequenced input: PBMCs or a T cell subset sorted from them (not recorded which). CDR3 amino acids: CASSFPPSGPTDTQYF. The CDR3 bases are TGTGCCAGCAGCTTTCCCCCTAGCGGACCCACAGATACGCAGTATTTT.